The 18 T cell receptor beta chains presented below share a single source sample, sequenced in a study of vaccination effects on CD4 cells after COVID-19. No antigen has been assigned to these receptors. The protocol was immunoSEQ multiplex PCR, while the TCRdb copy is restricted to in-frame clones and leaves out a portion. The table includes under 30,000 clones, about 74% detected once. After expansion with viral peptide pools in the ViraFEST assay, antigen-specific CD4+ T cells were sequenced. It was after 10 days of culture that CD4+ T cells were isolated. Everyone in the study got two shots of either the BNT162b2 or mRNA-1273 vaccine. The sample here was CD4+ T cells from PBMCs cultured with HCoV-OC43 spike peptides, taken after COVID-19 vaccination. Described subset: HCoV-OC43 spike overlapping peptide pool stimulation. The receptors come from a human donor who received a COVID-19 vaccine.

V and J are TRBV12-3 or TRBV12-4 and TRBJ1-1, with 7 bases that match TRBD1. The V gene end was trimmed by 5 bases and the J gene end by 4 bases; junction bases not matched to a gene: 1. The CDR3 is 12 residues long. The CDR3 spells CASSPGGTEAFF. DNA of the CDR3: TGTGCCAGCAGTCCAGGGGGCACTGAAGCTTTCTTT.

The rearrangement uses TRBV5-1 and TRBJ1-1; D not certain. The V end was cut by 0 bases, the J end by 1 base, with 4 bases between. The CDR3 spans 13 residues. The V gene's germline CDR1 is SGHRS and CDR2 YFSETQ. Written as DNA, the CDR3 is TGCGCCAGCAGCTTGGTGGCGAACACTGAAGCTTTCTTT. Its translation: CASSLVANTEAFF.

The chain recombines TRBV3-1 (or the pseudogene TRBV3-2) with TRBJ2-5; weak D call: TRBD2 (6 bases). Trimming pared 7 bases from V and 7 bases from J, leaving 13 bases between. The CDR3 loop spans 12 amino acids. Germline V gene data show CDR1 as LGHDT and CDR2 as YNNKEL (reference sequence). CDR3 protein: CASNSGRGTQYF. DNA of the CDR3: TGTGCCAGCAATTCCGGGCGGGGGACCCAGTACTTC.

The V gene is TRBV6-5, the J gene TRBJ1-5; tentative D call: TRBD1 (5 bases). CDR3 length: 15 residues. From germline, CDR1 is MNHEY and CDR2 SVGAGI. V was shortened by 6 bases and J by 5 bases, with 17 bases between the two germline ends. CDR3 residues: CASRSPGGGHQPQHF. CDR3 nucleotides: TGTGCCAGCAGATCACCTGGGGGTGGGCATCAGCCCCAGCATTTT.

This chain joins TRBV6-4 and TRBJ2-6, with D tentatively TRBD1 (5 bases). V shed 3 bases and J shed 0 bases, with 12 bases lying between them. The CDR3 covers 17 residues. Germline values: CDR1 MRHNA, CDR2 SNTAGT. The CDR3 reads CASSEGAANSGANVLTF. CDR3 DNA: TGTGCCAGCAGTGAAGGGGCAGCCAACTCTGGGGCCAACGTCCTGACTTTC.

The rearrangement uses TRBV5-1 and TRBJ2-7, with D perhaps matching TRBD1 or TRBD2 (5 bases each). The V gene lost 4 bases and the J gene lost 5 bases, with 19 bases spanning the gap. CDR1 is SGHRS, CDR2 YFSETQ, per germline. This CDR3 is built from 15 residues. The CDR3 is CASSIEGRGLNEQYF. In DNA form, the CDR3 reads TGCGCCAGCAGCATTGAGGGACGGGGCTTGAACGAGCAGTACTTC.

V is TRBV2 and J is TRBJ2-3; D is undetermined. Germline V gene sequence: CDR1 SNHLY, CDR2 FYNNEI. Trimming took off 6 bases at V and 2 bases at J, with 3 bases between the two ends. The CDR3 consists of 11 residues. DNA of the CDR3: TGTGCCAGCAGCTACACAGATACGCAGTATTTT. This codes for CASSYTDTQYF.

This chain links TRBV10-1 with TRBJ2-1, with D perhaps TRBD1 (5 bases). CDR1 is WNHNN, CDR2 SYGVQD, per germline (reference sequence). The CDR3 has 17 residues. Trimming cost V 0 bases and J 0 bases, with 12 bases left between them. The CDR3 spells CASSESVGQDSYNEQFF. DNA of the CDR3: TGCGCCAGCAGTGAGTCGGTGGGGCAGGACTCCTACAATGAGCAGTTCTTC.

The rearrangement uses TRBV24-1 and TRBJ2-3; TRBD2 aligns across 10 bases. This CDR3 has 15 amino acids. The germline V gene has CDR1 KGHDR and CDR2 SFDVKD. V lost 4 bases and J lost 5; bases outside the gene matches: 5. The CDR3 loop is CATSDQRGGGDTQYF. CDR3 DNA sequence: TGTGCCACCAGTGACCAGCGGGGGGGCGGAGATACGCAGTATTTT.

V is TRBV11-3 and J is TRBJ1-1; no reliable D call. In germline, CDR1 is SGHNT, CDR2 YENEEA. There are 13 residues in the CDR3. Trimming removed 0 bases at V and 1 base at J, with 3 bases between. The CDR3 DNA reads as TGTGCCAGCAGCTTAGAAGAGAACACTGAAGCTTTCTTT. Its protein product is CASSLEENTEAFF.

The sample holds a few counts of this clone. The chain is built from TRBV29-1 and TRBJ2-7, with unresolved D. The CDR3 is 11 amino acids. V was trimmed by 6 bases and J by 6 bases, leaving 12 bases between them. Germline V lookup: CDR1 SQVTM, CDR2 ANQGSEA. CDR3 loop: CSVGSSREQYF. The CDR3 DNA reads TGCAGCGTCGGAAGTAGTCGCGAGCAGTACTTC.

The V and J genes are TRBV5-1 and TRBJ1-1; TRBD1 aligns across 7 bases. J was trimmed by 3 bases and V by 2 bases; bases with no gene match: 10. Germline V lookup: CDR1 SGHRS, CDR2 YFSETQ. The CDR3 is 16 amino acids. The CDR3 DNA reads TGCGCCAGCAGCTTTTATTTTGCAGGGGGGGACACTGAAGCTTTCTTT. Its protein is CASSFYFAGGDTEAFF.

The gene calls are TRBV6-2 or TRBV6-3 and TRBJ2-1, with 9 bases identical to TRBD2. CDR3 length: 19 amino acids. Germline V gives CDR1 MNHEY, CDR2 SVGEGT. V lost 4 bases and J lost 13; bases outside the gene matches: 26. This CDR3 is CASSSSVFKGGGRAGEQFF. The CDR3 nucleotides read TGTGCCAGCAGTTCATCAGTGTTCAAGGGAGGCGGGAGGGCCGGTGAACAGTTCTTC.

This clone rates as medium-sized. This chain uses TRBV4-1 with TRBJ1-6, with TRBD1 as a possible D gene (6 bases). The CDR3 contains 20 residues. The V and J ends lost 0 bases and 0 bases respectively, with 18 bases between them. Germline assignment: CDR1 MGHRA and CDR2 YSYEKL. CDR3 loop: CASSQDQIRTVSSYNSPLHF. For the CDR3, the DNA is TGCGCCAGCAGCCAAGATCAAATCCGGACAGTGAGCTCCTATAATTCACCCCTCCACTTT.

The V and J genes are TRBV5-5 and TRBJ1-1; 10 bases agree with TRBD1. The CDR3 runs 19 residues. The V segment lost 0 bases and the J segment 1 base; nucleotides outside the gene matches: 12. Per germline, CDR1 SGHKS and CDR2 YYEKEE (reference sequence). For the CDR3, the DNA is TGTGCCAGCAGCTTGGCCTATAGTGACAGGGGGCTAGCGAACACTGAAGCTTTCTTT. Encoded protein: CASSLAYSDRGLANTEAFF.

The gene calls are TRBV27 and TRBJ1-1; a weak D match, TRBD1 (6 bases). The CDR3 spans 13 residues. Looked up from germline, CDR1 is MNHEY and CDR2 is SMNVEV (reference sequence). The ends were cut back, 4 bases at V and 1 base at J, with 7 bases in the middle. CDR3: CASSYRENTEAFF. The CDR3 DNA sequence: TGTGCCAGCAGTTACAGGGAGAACACTGAAGCTTTCTTT.

The rearrangement uses TRBV7-8 and TRBJ2-2; 8 bases are a match to TRBD1. This CDR3 has 16 amino acids. CDR1 and CDR2 from the germline V gene are SGHVS and FQNEAQ. Trimming cost V 0 bases and J 4 bases; bases outside gene matches: 4. Here the CDR3 reads CASSLASRGLTGELFF. CDR3 bases: TGTGCCAGCAGCTTAGCGAGCAGGGGGCTCACCGGGGAGCTGTTTTTT.

This chain uses TRBV11-2 with TRBJ2-4, with TRBD1 identical over 8 bases. CDR3 length: 15 residues. V lost 0 bases and J lost 7; bases outside the gene matches: 5. Germline CDR1 and CDR2: SGHAT and FQNNGV. The CDR3 nucleotides read TGTGCCAGCAGCTTAGAAAGGCAGGGGGCGAACATTCAGTACTTC. Translation: CASSLERQGANIQYF.